This TCR beta chain was recorded in a study of blood T cell repertoires in COVID-19. The germline V gene encodes CDR1 SEHNR and CDR2 FQNEAQ (reference sequence). The CDR3 contains 15 residues. The ends were cut back, 3 bases at V and 0 bases at J, with 11 bases in the middle. In the authors' workflow: Scientists estimated how many nucleated cells there were by amplifying reference gene primers. TCRdb's table, derived via immunoSEQ multiplex PCR, lists solely in-frame clones and lacks some. The DNA was the basis for D and trimming; V, J and clone size are from that table. The table shows 90,000 or so clones, with about four fifths occurring only once. This clone has just a few counts.

The V gene is TRBV7-9, the J gene TRBJ1-2, with TRBD1 as a possible D gene (5 bases). This sequence originates from a human donor in a cohort sampled during active COVID-19. The sample comprised peripheral blood. This chain's CDR3 is CASSFNVRANYGYTF. The CDR3 coding sequence is TGTGCCAGCAGCTTTAACGTCAGGGCTAACTATGGCTACACCTTC.